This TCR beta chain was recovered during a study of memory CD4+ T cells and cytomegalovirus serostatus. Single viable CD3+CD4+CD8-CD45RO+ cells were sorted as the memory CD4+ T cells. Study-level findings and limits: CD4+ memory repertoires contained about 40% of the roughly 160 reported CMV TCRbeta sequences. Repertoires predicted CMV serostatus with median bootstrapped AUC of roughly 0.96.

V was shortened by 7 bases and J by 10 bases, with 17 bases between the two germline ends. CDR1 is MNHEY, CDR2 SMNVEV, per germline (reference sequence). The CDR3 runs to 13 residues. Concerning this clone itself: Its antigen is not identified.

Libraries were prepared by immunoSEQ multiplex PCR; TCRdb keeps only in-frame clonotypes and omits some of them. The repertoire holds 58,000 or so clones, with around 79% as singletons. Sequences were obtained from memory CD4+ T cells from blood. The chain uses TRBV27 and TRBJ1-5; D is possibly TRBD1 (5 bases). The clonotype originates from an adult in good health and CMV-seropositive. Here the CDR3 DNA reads TGTGCCAGCACTATTGACAGATACTTACCCCAGCATTTT. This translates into CASTIDRYLPQHF.